The source of this T cell receptor beta chain is a study of response to subunit inactivated influenza vaccine. General study findings and limits: Researchers suggested that each seasonal influenza vaccination recruits few new T cells.

As for this clonotype: No antigen is known for it.

CDR1 and CDR2 from the germline V gene are MGHRA and YSYEKL. This CDR3 comprises 12 residues. Trimming pared 0 bases from V and 6 bases from J, leaving 5 bases between. TCRdb re-called the RT-PCR reads through MiXCR, storing one row per CDR3 protein. The data contain about 800,000 distinct CDR3 sequences, about 20% of them seen just once; the ten biggest clones take up roughly a tenth. This specimen consisted of PBMCs from blood, obtained more than 4 days after vaccination. The clonotype was recovered from a man aged 50-60 years who received an inactivated influenza vaccine. This rearrangement joins TRBV4-1 to TRBJ1-2, with no clear D. CDR3 amino acids: CASSQEEDGYTF. The CDR3 DNA reads as TGCGCCAGCAGCCAAGAGGAAGATGGCTACACCTTC.